The sequence of this TCR beta chain was determined in a study of T cell responses to AZD1222 COVID-19 vaccine. The data were produced by immunoSEQ multiplex PCR, yet TCRdb's version contains in-frame clones alone and is incomplete. The sample carries about 150,000 clones, 80% to 95% recorded once. The TCR was taken from an adult in good health. Sequenced material: peripheral blood, taken on day 0 of AZD1222 vaccination.

CDR3 bases: TGTGCCAGCAGCGTCCGGGACAGGGGGTACGAGCAGTACTTC. Protein: CASSVRDRGYEQYF. This chain joins TRBV9 and TRBJ2-7; 11 bases align to TRBD1. The ends lost 2 bases at V and 4 bases at J; junction bases unmatched: 2. The CDR3 contains 14 residues. CDR1 is SGDLS and CDR2 is YYNGEE in the germline V gene. The full variable domain, completed using reference TRBV9 and TRBJ2-7, is DSGVTQTPKHLITATGQRVTLRCSPRSGDLSVYWYQQSLDQGLQFLIQYYNGEERAKGNILERFSAQQFPDLHSELNLSSLELGDSALYFCASSVRDRGYEQYFGPGTRLTVT.